This record covers a single TCR beta chain. Repertoires were generated with immunoSEQ multiplex PCR, while TCRdb's copy carries only in-frame clones and drops some. The data hold more than 65,000 clones, with around 86% observed a single time. The data are from a study of blood T cell repertoires in COVID-19. Per germline, CDR1 LGHNA and CDR2 YSLEER. The CDR3 consists of 15 residues. V was trimmed by 2 bases and J by 7 bases, leaving 15 bases between them. The receptor was derived from a man over 45 with active COVID-19. This rearrangement joins TRBV4-3 to TRBJ2-4; weak D call: TRBD1 (6 bases). The sequenced sample consisted of peripheral blood. The CDR3 loop is CASSQSGQKLNIQYF. In DNA form, the CDR3 reads TGCGCCAGCAGCCAATCGGGACAAAAGTTGAACATTCAGTACTTC.